The sequence of this T cell receptor (beta chain) was determined in a study of early T cells in non-severe SARS-CoV-2 infection. Study background: It was bulk RNA from unsorted whole blood that was sequenced, and the chains were unpaired.

Germline CDR1 SGHDN, CDR2 FVKESK. The CDR3 is 14 residues long. V shed 4 bases and J 8 bases; nucleotides not matched to a gene: 6. Individual cDNA molecules received unique molecular identifiers during library preparation. TCRdb re-called the 5' RACE reads through MiXCR, storing one row per CDR3 protein. Altogether around 30,000 distinct CDR3 sequences are present, around 5.4% being singletons, with the ten largest covering about 7%. General study results and limits: The VDJdb matching leaned toward anti-spike CD8 responses and overlooked private and CD4 specificities.

This clonotype was observed at least ten times. Its antigen is unknown. Sequenced sample: whole blood. V usage is TRBV14 and J usage is TRBJ2-1; the match to TRBD1 covers 9 bases. This TCR came from an adult who was a healthcare worker with PCR-confirmed SARS-CoV-2 infection or an uninfected control (not recorded which). CDR3 DNA sequence: TGTGCCAGCAGCCTGGGACAGGGAAGACATGAGCAGTTCTTC. As protein: CASSLGQGRHEQFF.